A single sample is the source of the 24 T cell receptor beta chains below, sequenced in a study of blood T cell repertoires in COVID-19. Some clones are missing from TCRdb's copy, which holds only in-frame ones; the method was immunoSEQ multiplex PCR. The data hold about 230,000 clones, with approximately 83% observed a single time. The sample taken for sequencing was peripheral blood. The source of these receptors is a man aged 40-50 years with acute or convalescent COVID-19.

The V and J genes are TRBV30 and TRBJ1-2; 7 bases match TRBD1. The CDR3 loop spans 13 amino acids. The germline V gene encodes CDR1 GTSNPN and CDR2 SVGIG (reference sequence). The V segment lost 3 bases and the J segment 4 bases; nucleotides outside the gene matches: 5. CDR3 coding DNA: TGTGCCTGGAGAGGGACAGAACTCTATGGCTACACCTTC. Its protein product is CAWRGTELYGYTF.

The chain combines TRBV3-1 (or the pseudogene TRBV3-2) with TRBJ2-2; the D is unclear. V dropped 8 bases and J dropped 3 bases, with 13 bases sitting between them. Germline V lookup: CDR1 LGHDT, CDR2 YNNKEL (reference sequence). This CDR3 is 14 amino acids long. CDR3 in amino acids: CASSTLRDTGELFF. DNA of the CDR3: TGTGCCAGCTCAACGTTACGGGACACCGGGGAGCTGTTTTTT.

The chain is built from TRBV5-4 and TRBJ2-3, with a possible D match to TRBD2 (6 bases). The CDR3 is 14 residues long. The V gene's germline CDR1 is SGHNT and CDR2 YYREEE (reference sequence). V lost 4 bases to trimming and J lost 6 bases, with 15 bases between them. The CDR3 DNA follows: TGTGCCAGCAGCCCGGAGGGGAGTGCGGATACGCAGTATTTT. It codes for CASSPEGSADTQYF. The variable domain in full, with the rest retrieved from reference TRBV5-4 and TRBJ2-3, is ETGVTQSPTHLIKTRGQQVTLRCSSQSGHNTVSWYQQALGQGPQFIFQYYREEENGRGNFPPRFSGLQFPNYSSELNVNALELDDSALYLCASSPEGSADTQYFGPGTRLTVL.

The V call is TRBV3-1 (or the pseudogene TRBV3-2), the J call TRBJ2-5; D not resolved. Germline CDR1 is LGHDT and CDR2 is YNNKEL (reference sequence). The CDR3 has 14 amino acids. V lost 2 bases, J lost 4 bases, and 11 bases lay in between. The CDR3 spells CASSQLGIGETQYF. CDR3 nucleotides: TGTGCCAGCAGCCAACTGGGCATCGGAGAGACCCAGTACTTC.

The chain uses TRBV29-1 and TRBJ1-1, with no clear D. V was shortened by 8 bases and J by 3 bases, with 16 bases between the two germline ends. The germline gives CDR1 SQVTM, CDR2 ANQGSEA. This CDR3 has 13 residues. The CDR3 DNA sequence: TGCAGCTCTCAAGCTCAACTGGACACTGAAGCTTTCTTT. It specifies CSSQAQLDTEAFF.

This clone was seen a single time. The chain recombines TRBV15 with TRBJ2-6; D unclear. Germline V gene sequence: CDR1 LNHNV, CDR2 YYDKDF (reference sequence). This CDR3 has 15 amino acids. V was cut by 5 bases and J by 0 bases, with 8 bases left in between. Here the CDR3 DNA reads TGTGCCACCAGCTACACCCACTCTGGGGCCAACGTCCTGACTTTC. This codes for CATSYTHSGANVLTF.

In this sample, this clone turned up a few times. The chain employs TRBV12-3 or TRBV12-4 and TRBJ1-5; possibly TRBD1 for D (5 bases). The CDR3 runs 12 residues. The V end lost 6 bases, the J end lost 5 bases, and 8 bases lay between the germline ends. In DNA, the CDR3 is TGTGCCAGCAGGGCAGGGTATCAGCCCCAGCATTTT. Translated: CASRAGYQPQHF.

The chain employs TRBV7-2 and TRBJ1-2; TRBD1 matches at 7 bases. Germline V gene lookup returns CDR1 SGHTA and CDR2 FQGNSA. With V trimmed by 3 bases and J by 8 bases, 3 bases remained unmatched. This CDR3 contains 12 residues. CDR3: CASSFNRGGYTF. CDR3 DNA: TGTGCCAGCAGCTTTAACAGGGGCGGCTACACCTTC.

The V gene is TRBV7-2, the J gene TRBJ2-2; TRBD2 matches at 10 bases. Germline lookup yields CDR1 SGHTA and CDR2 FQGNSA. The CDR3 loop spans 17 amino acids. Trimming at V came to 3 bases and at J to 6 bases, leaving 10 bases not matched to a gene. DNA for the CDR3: TGTGCCAGCAGCTTCTCTCCCCTACTAGCGGGACCCGGGGAGCTGTTTTTT. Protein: CASSFSPLLAGPGELFF.

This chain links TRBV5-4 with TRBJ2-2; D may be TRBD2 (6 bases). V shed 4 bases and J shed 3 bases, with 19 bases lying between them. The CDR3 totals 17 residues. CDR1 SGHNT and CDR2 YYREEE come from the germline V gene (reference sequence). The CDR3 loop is CASSLQRRALDTGELFF. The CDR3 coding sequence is TGTGCCAGCAGCCTCCAGCGGAGGGCCCTCGACACCGGGGAGCTGTTTTTT.

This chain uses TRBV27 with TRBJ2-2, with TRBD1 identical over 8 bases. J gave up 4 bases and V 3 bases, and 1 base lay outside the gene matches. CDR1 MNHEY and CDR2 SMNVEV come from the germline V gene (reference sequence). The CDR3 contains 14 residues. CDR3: CASSLTGATGELFF. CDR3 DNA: TGTGCCAGCAGTTTGACAGGGGCCACCGGGGAGCTGTTTTTT.

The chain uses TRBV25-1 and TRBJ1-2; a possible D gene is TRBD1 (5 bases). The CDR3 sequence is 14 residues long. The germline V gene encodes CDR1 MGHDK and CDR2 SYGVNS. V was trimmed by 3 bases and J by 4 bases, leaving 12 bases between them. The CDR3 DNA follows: TGTGCCAGCAGTGAGGGCAGGGTTGGCTATGGCTACACCTTC. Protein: CASSEGRVGYGYTF.

The CDR3 nucleotides are TGTGCCAGCAGTTCCCCCGCAACAGGGGTCACCGGGGAGCTGTTTTTT. It is translated as CASSSPATGVTGELFF. The chain is built from TRBV27 and TRBJ2-2; 7 bases match TRBD1. The trim removed 4 bases at V and 4 bases at J, leaving 9 bases unmatched. In germline, CDR1 is MNHEY, CDR2 SMNVEV (reference sequence). The CDR3 spans 16 residues.

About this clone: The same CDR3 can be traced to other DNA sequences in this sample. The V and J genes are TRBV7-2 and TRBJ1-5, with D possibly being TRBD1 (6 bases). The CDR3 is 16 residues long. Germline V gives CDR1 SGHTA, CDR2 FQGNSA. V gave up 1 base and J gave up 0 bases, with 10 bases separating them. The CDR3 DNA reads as TGTGCCAGCAGCTTAGACGCAGGGGCTAGCAATCAGCCCCAGCATTTT. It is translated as CASSLDAGASNQPQHF.

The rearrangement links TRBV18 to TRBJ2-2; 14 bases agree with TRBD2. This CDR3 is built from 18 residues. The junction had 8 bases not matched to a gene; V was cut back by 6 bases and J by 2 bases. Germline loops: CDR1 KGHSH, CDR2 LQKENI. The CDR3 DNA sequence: TGTGCCAGCTCCGAGGGACTAGCGGGAGTTGTTAACACCGGGGAGCTGTTTTTT. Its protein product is CASSEGLAGVVNTGELFF.

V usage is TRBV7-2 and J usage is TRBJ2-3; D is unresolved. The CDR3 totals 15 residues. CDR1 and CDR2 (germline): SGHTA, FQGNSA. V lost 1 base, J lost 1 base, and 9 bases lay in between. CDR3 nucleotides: TGTGCCAGCAGCTTAGTTAGTGGAGGCACAGATACGCAGTATTTT. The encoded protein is CASSLVSGGTDTQYF. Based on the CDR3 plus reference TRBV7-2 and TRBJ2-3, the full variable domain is GAGVSQSPSNKVTEKGKDVELRCDPISGHTALYWYRQSLGQGLEFLIYFQGNSAPDKSGLPSDRFSAERTGGSVSTLTIQRTQQEDSAVYLCASSLVSGGTDTQYFGPGTRLTVL.

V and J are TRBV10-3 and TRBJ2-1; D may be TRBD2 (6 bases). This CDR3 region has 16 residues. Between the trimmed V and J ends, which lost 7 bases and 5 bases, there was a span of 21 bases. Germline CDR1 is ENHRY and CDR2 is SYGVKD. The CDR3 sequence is CAITEYAGLGDNEQFF. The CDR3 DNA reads TGTGCCATCACCGAATACGCGGGGTTGGGAGACAATGAGCAGTTCTTC.

For the CDR3, the DNA is TGTGCCTGGAGTGCCCCGACAGGGATATCTTCTGGAAACACCATATATTTT. Translating gives CAWSAPTGISSGNTIYF. This sequence joins TRBV30 and TRBJ1-3, with 7 bases matching TRBD1. Losses at the gene ends were 1 base for V and 1 base for J; bases not matched to a gene: 10. Germline values: CDR1 GTSNPN, CDR2 SVGIG (reference sequence). CDR3 length: 17 residues.

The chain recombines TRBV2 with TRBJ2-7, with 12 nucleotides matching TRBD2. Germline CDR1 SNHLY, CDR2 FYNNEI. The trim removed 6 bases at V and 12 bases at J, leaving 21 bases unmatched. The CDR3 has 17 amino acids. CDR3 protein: CASSADSGLAGGQGLYF. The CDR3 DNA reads TGTGCCAGCAGCGCTGACTCAGGCCTAGCGGGAGGGCAGGGGTTGTACTTC.

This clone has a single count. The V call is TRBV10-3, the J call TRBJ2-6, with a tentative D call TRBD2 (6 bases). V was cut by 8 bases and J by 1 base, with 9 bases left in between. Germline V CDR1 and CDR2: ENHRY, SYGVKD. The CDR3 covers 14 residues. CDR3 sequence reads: CAIGGVSGANVLTF. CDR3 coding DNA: TGTGCCATCGGAGGGGTTTCTGGGGCCAACGTCCTGACTTTC.

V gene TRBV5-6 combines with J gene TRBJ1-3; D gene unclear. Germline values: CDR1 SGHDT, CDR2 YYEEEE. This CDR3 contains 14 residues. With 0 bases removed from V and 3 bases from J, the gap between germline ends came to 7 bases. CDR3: CASSLGGDGNTIYF. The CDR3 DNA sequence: TGTGCCAGCAGCTTGGGCGGGGATGGAAACACCATATATTTT.

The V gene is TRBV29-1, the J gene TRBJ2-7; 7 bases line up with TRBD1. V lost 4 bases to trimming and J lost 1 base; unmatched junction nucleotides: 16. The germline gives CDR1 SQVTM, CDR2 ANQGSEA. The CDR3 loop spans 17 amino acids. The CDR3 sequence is CSVVRWDSRIKSYEQYF. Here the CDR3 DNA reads TGCAGCGTTGTACGGTGGGACAGTCGAATAAAGTCCTACGAGCAGTACTTC.

CDR3 sequence: CASRGQGAGGYTF. CDR3 bases: TGTGCCAGCAGGGGTCAGGGGGCTGGAGGCTACACCTTC. The chain employs TRBV6-4 and TRBJ1-2, with 8 bases aligning to TRBD1. V lost 6 bases to trimming and J lost 8 bases; unmatched junction nucleotides: 8. CDR3 length: 13 residues. Looked up from germline, CDR1 is MRHNA and CDR2 is SNTAGT.

This CDR3 reads CASIMGGHGTQYF. The CDR3 bases are TGTGCCAGCATCATGGGGGGGCACGGGACCCAGTACTTC. The rearrangement uses TRBV12-3 or TRBV12-4 and TRBJ2-5, with a weak D call TRBD2 (7 bases). The CDR3 is 13 residues long. V was shortened by 7 bases and J by 7 bases, with 16 bases between the two germline ends.